This passage covers 24 T cell receptor beta chains from one sample sequenced in a study of blood T cells in healthy people across ages. For the second PCR, which ran for about 7 to 12 cycles, a sample-barcoded 5' primer and a J-beta primer mix were used. TCRdb processed the 5' RACE reads anew with MiXCR; each CDR3 protein has one entry. The table lists more than 700,000 distinct CDR3 sequences, less than 70% of them singletons. Sequences were obtained from blood. The receptors were gathered from a man aged 80 or over in good health.

This clonotype was counted only a few times. This sequence joins TRBV11-1 and TRBJ2-4; 13 bases fit TRBD2. The germline V gene encodes CDR1 SGHAT and CDR2 FQDESV (reference sequence). V lost 5 bases and J lost 2; bases outside the gene matches: 6. This CDR3 is built from 17 residues. The CDR3 loop is CASSLGTSGMSKNIQYF. DNA for the CDR3: TGTGCCAGCAGCCTTGGGACTAGCGGGATGTCCAAAAACATTCAGTACTTC.

The rearrangement uses TRBV13 and TRBJ2-7; 11 nucleotides align to TRBD2. With V trimmed by 3 bases and J by 1 base, 5 bases remained unmatched. This CDR3 is 16 amino acids long. Germline CDR1 PRHDT, CDR2 FYEKMQ (reference sequence). CDR3 amino acids: CASSFRLAGLSYEQYF. Written as DNA, the CDR3 is TGTGCCAGCAGCTTTAGACTAGCGGGATTGTCCTACGAGCAGTACTTC. Supplemented by reference TRBV13 and TRBJ2-7, the full variable domain reads AAGVIQSPRHLIKEKRETATLKCYPIPRHDTVYWYQQGPGQDPQFLISFYEKMQSDKGSIPDRFSAQQFSDYHSELNMSSLELGDSALYFCASSFRLAGLSYEQYFGPGTRLTVT.

CDR3 sequence (DNA): TGTGCCAGCAGGGCGGGAATGGGTACAGATACGCAGTATTTT. Translated, it gives CASRAGMGTDTQYF. This rearrangement joins TRBV7-2 to TRBJ2-3; maybe TRBD2 (6 bases). V was pared by 6 bases and J by 3 bases, with 13 bases between. Germline V gene lookup returns CDR1 SGHTA and CDR2 FQGNSA. There are 14 residues in the CDR3.

The chain uses TRBV7-8 and TRBJ2-5, with TRBD2 matching over 9 bases. The better agreement between TRBJ2-7 and the DNA end casts doubt on the J call. CDR1 and CDR2 from the germline V gene are SGHVS and FQNEAQ. The CDR3 length is 17 residues. CDR3 DNA sequence: TGTGCCAGCAGCTTAGCGGGAAGATTAGCGGGAGCCTACGAGCAGTACTTC. Its translation is CASSLAGRLAGAYEQYF.

The J gene is TRBJ2-1, the V gene TRBV6-5, with 10 bases identical to TRBD2. The CDR3 contains 16 residues. V shed 2 bases and J 5 bases; nucleotides not matched to a gene: 6. CDR1 is MNHEY, CDR2 SVGAGI, per germline. For the CDR3, the DNA is TGTGCCAGCAGTTACCGGACTAGCGGAAACCACAATGAGCAGTTCTTC. It specifies CASSYRTSGNHNEQFF.

This sequence joins TRBV6-6 and TRBJ2-1, with a possible D match to TRBD2 (5 bases). V dropped 5 bases and J dropped 3 bases, with 11 bases sitting between them. CDR1 and CDR2 from the germline V gene are MNHNY and SVGAGI (reference sequence). This CDR3 contains 14 residues. DNA of the CDR3: TGTGCCAGCAGTCCCGGAGAGGGCTACAATGAGCAGTTCTTC. Translation gives CASSPGEGYNEQFF.

The chain couples TRBV2 to TRBJ2-3; D might be TRBD2 (5 bases). Trimming took 2 bases from V and 14 from J, leaving 17 bases between them. The CDR3 totals 13 residues. The germline CDR1 and CDR2 sequences are SNHLY and FYNNEI. CDR3 residues: CASSEREVLNAYF. CDR3 nucleotides: TGTGCCAGCAGTGAACGGGAAGTCTTAAACGCGTATTTT. The complete variable domain, with remaining parts taken from reference TRBV2 and TRBJ2-3, reads EPEVTQTPSHQVTQMGQEVILRCVPISNHLYFYWYRQILGQKVEFLVSFYNNEISEKSEIFDDQFSVERPDGSNFTLKIRSTKLEDSAMYFCASSEREVLNAYFGPGTRLTVL.

This clonotype has only one observation. The J gene is TRBJ2-1, the V gene TRBV6-5, with 10 positions matching TRBD2. The CDR3 contains 16 residues. With 5 bases clipped from V and 7 bases from J, the junction kept 11 bases outside the gene matches. The germline CDR1 and CDR2 sequences are MNHEY and SVGAGI. In DNA, the CDR3 is TGTGCCAGCAGTCTACCCAAGCGGGAGGGTATTAATGAGCAGTTCTTC. Residues: CASSLPKREGINEQFF.

The rearrangement links TRBV20-1 to TRBJ2-1; a possible D gene is TRBD2 (6 bases). CDR1 and CDR2 from the germline V gene are DFQATT and SNEGSKA (reference sequence). This CDR3 comprises 15 residues. The germline V and J ends were trimmed by 3 bases and 7 bases, with 19 bases remaining between them. The CDR3 DNA sequence: TGCAGTGCTAGGCACGGGACTCGACGTAGGAATGAGCAGTTCTTC. This gives the protein CSARHGTRRRNEQFF.

This clonotype was seen a handful of times. This chain links TRBV28 with TRBJ2-7; D ambiguous. Deletions cut 8 bases from V and 2 bases from J, with 16 bases between. Germline V gene data show CDR1 as MDHEN and CDR2 as SYDVKM. This CDR3 is built from 14 residues. CDR3 nucleotide sequence: TGTGCCAGCCACCTTGCCGGTCCGACCTACGAGCAGTACTTC. This sequence encodes CASHLAGPTYEQYF.

This clonotype was recorded a few times. The J gene is TRBJ2-5, the V gene TRBV20-1; D call uncertain. Germline-derived CDR1 and CDR2 are DFQATT and SNEGSKA (reference sequence). The V and J ends lost 4 bases and 4 bases respectively, with 10 bases between them. CDR3 length equals 12 residues. The CDR3 region is CSAIRLTETQYF. DNA of the CDR3: TGCAGTGCTATCCGCTTAACAGAGACCCAGTACTTC.

The rearrangement joins TRBV9 to TRBJ2-7, with a weak D call TRBD2 (6 bases). The CDR3 has 15 amino acids. The germline CDR1 and CDR2 sequences are SGDLS and YYNGEE. V was trimmed by 2 bases and J by 7 bases, leaving 19 bases between them. The CDR3 spells CASSVRIRPGDEQYF. For the CDR3, the DNA is TGTGCCAGCAGCGTCAGGATTAGGCCGGGGGATGAGCAGTACTTC.

On this clonotype itself: A read error is possible here, since a much larger clone lies one base away. The J gene is TRBJ1-1, the V gene TRBV21-1. TRBV21-1 is flagged as a pseudogene. The CDR3 covers 11 residues. Here the CDR3 reads CASNGRRRAFF. In nucleotides, the CDR3 is TGTGCCAGCAACGGAAGGAGGAGAGCTTTCTTT.

This clonotype was counted once. This rearrangement joins TRBV9 to TRBJ1-2, with TRBD1 as a possible D gene (6 bases). V was shortened by 2 bases and J by 5 bases, with 13 bases between the two germline ends. The CDR3 is 14 amino acids. The germline gives CDR1 SGDLS, CDR2 YYNGEE. In nucleotides, the CDR3 is TGTGCCAGCAGCGTCCCAGGGGTTCGGTATGGCTACACCTTC. This translates into CASSVPGVRYGYTF. The whole variable domain, remainder taken from reference TRBV9 and TRBJ1-2, is DSGVTQTPKHLITATGQRVTLRCSPRSGDLSVYWYQQSLDQGLQFLIQYYNGEERAKGNILERFSAQQFPDLHSELNLSSLELGDSALYFCASSVPGVRYGYTFGSGTRLTVV.

The genes are TRBV20-1 and TRBJ2-1, with 7 bases aligning to TRBD2. The J call is in doubt because the DNA end fits TRBJ2-7 better. The germline V gene has CDR1 DFQATT and CDR2 SNEGSKA (reference sequence). The CDR3 covers 12 residues. The CDR3 coding sequence is TGCAGTGCTCCCCGGGACTACAATGAGCAGTACTTC. This codes for CSAPRDYNEQYF.

A few counts support this clonotype. This chain joins TRBV29-1 and TRBJ2-7, with 7 bases aligning to TRBD1. This CDR3 is 15 amino acids long. The germline gives CDR1 SQVTM, CDR2 ANQGSEA. The V gene end was trimmed by 4 bases and the J gene end by 0 bases; junction bases not matched to a gene: 9. CDR3 sequence reads: CSVVRRQGLSYEQYF. The CDR3 coding sequence is TGCAGCGTTGTCAGGCGACAGGGCCTCTCCTACGAGCAGTACTTC.

There are a few counts of this clonotype. This chain connects TRBV4-2 to TRBJ2-7; tentatively, D is TRBD1 or TRBD2 (5 bases each). The length of the CDR3 is 14 residues. Germline V gene lookup returns CDR1 LGHNA and CDR2 YNFKEQ. Deletions cut 1 base from V and 3 bases from J, with 10 bases between. The CDR3 spells CASSQGVGGYEQYF. In DNA, the CDR3 is TGTGCCAGCAGCCAAGGGGTTGGGGGCTACGAGCAGTACTTC.

This chain uses TRBV12-5 with TRBJ1-2; unclear D gene. Germline CDR1 and CDR2: LGHNT and FRNRAP. Trimming left V 4 bases short and J 2 bases short, with 11 bases between. The CDR3 has 14 amino acids. Written as DNA, the CDR3 is TGTGCTAGTGGTTACAAAACAGAGAACTATGGCTACACCTTC. This codes for CASGYKTENYGYTF.

Here the CDR3 reads CSARVGTAYNSPLHF. The CDR3 nucleotides read TGCAGTGCTAGAGTTGGGACAGCCTATAATTCACCCCTCCACTTT. The rearrangement uses TRBV20-1 and TRBJ1-6; 7 nucleotides agree with TRBD1. The germline CDR1 and CDR2 sequences are DFQATT and SNEGSKA (reference sequence). The length of the CDR3 is 15 residues. With V trimmed by 1 base and J by 2 bases, 2 bases remained unmatched.

This sequence joins TRBV5-1 and TRBJ2-1; possibly TRBD2 for D (6 bases). The V gene's germline CDR1 is SGHRS and CDR2 YFSETQ. The V end lost 0 bases, the J end lost 7 bases, and 17 bases lay between the germline ends. CDR3 length: 16 residues. The chain's CDR3 is CASSLAPADGSNEQFF. The CDR3, as DNA: TGCGCCAGCAGCTTGGCCCCGGCGGACGGGAGTAATGAGCAGTTCTTC.

Note on this clonotype: The junction departs from the called germline gene at one end, perhaps through a read error. This sequence joins TRBV5-1 and TRBJ2-7; the match to TRBD1 covers 10 bases. The CDR3 covers 15 residues. Germline lookup yields CDR1 SGHRS and CDR2 YFSETQ. CDR3 loop: CANSLAGDRGDEQYF. CDR3 coding DNA: TGCGCCAACAGCTTGGCGGGGGACAGGGGAGACGAGCAGTACTTC.

The chain combines TRBV7-3 with TRBJ1-2, with a weak D call TRBD1 (5 bases). The CDR3 runs to 14 residues. Trimming removed 4 bases from V and 6 bases from J, with 15 bases in between. CDR1 and CDR2 (germline): SGHTA, FQGTGA. The CDR3 DNA sequence: TGTGCCAGCAGCTCTCAGCAGGGAGGGCATGGCTACACCTTC. This encodes CASSSQQGGHGYTF.

This chain uses TRBV7-9 with TRBJ2-1, with 9 positions matching TRBD1. Trimming at V came to 9 bases and at J to 5 bases, leaving 11 bases not matched to a gene. CDR1 SEHNR and CDR2 FQNEAQ come from the germline V gene (reference sequence). The CDR3 contains 15 residues. In DNA, the CDR3 is TGTGCCAGATCTCGTATGGGACAGGGAGACAATGAGCAGTTCTTC. This gives the protein CARSRMGQGDNEQFF.

This clonotype was detected only a few times. This sequence joins TRBV28 and TRBJ2-7; TRBD2 aligns across 12 bases. After removal of 3 bases from V and 4 bases from J, the junction contained 7 bases not matched to a gene. Germline V CDR1 and CDR2: MDHEN, SYDVKM. This CDR3 has 16 residues. The CDR3 DNA is TGTGCCAGCAGTTTCCCGACTAGCGGGAGAGGATACGAGCAGTACTTC. Translating it yields CASSFPTSGRGYEQYF.